This T cell receptor (beta chain) was retrieved from a study of blood T cell repertoires in COVID-19. Looking at the study overall: Specimens from acute and convalescent COVID-19 originated in the United States, Italy and Spain. T cells, B-cell-depleted T cells, or PBMCs provided the cDNA or gDNA that served as material.

The table lists this clone with a few counts. The length of the CDR3 is 17 residues. In germline, CDR1 is SGDLS, CDR2 YYNGEE. The ends were cut back, 0 bases at V and 1 base at J, with 14 bases in the middle. Original data processing: Nucleated cell counts were estimated from reference gene primer amplification. Profiling relied on immunoSEQ multiplex PCR, and the TCRdb table lists in-frame clones only, not all of them. From that table come the V and J calls and clone size; the DNA was used to work out D and trimming. The sample consists of over 100,000 clones, roughly 90% of them appearing once. Followed over time, Seattle patients had been enrolled while infection was active.

The chain couples TRBV9 to TRBJ1-3; D gene ambiguous. The sample comprised peripheral blood. This TCR was recovered from a man between 60 and 75 years old with COVID-19, enrolled during active disease. This chain's CDR3 is CASSVGMGSRSGNTIYF. The CDR3 DNA is TGTGCCAGCAGCGTAGGGATGGGGAGCAGGTCTGGAAACACCATATATTTT.